One sample yielded the 11 T cell receptor beta chains listed below, sequenced in a study of blood T cell repertoires in COVID-19. The data were produced by immunoSEQ multiplex PCR, yet TCRdb's version contains in-frame clones alone and is incomplete. The sample carries around 30,000 clones, 80% to 90% recorded once. The sequencing sample was made of peripheral blood. The receptors stem from a woman at least 80 years old with active or convalescent COVID-19.

The V gene is TRBV4-1, the J gene TRBJ1-5; a possible D gene is TRBD1 (5 bases). The germline V and J ends were trimmed by 8 bases and 0 bases, with 14 bases remaining between them. Germline V gives CDR1 MGHRA, CDR2 YSYEKL. There are 15 residues in the CDR3. The CDR3 is CASSEQENSNQPQHF. CDR3 nucleotides: TGCGCCAGCTCGGAACAGGAAAATAGCAATCAGCCCCAGCATTTT.

This chain connects TRBV4-1 to TRBJ2-1; D not certain. Trimming pared 1 base from V and 2 bases from J, leaving 9 bases between. This CDR3 spans 15 amino acids. Germline CDR1 and CDR2: MGHRA and YSYEKL. CDR3 residues: CASSQGLTPYNEQFF. CDR3 coding DNA: TGCGCCAGCAGCCAAGGTTTGACTCCCTACAATGAGCAGTTCTTC.

This CDR3 is CASSYIPAGGADEQFF. In DNA form, the CDR3 reads TGTGCCAGCAGTTACATCCCAGCGGGAGGGGCCGATGAGCAGTTCTTC. The chain combines TRBV6-6 with TRBJ2-1, with 10 bases matching TRBD2. The CDR3 sequence is 16 residues long. J lost 8 bases, V lost 2 bases, and 9 bases had no gene match. Germline CDR1 MNHNY, CDR2 SVGAGI (reference sequence).

This rearrangement joins TRBV5-1 to TRBJ2-1, with D possibly being TRBD2 (6 bases). This CDR3 region has 15 residues. The V end lost 0 bases, the J end lost 4 bases, and 11 bases lay between the germline ends. Germline CDR1 is SGHRS and CDR2 is YFSETQ. The CDR3 reads CASSLAGRGYNEQFF. The DNA of the CDR3 is TGCGCCAGCAGCTTGGCCGGGCGGGGATACAATGAGCAGTTCTTC.

The rearrangement joins TRBV5-4 to TRBJ1-1; the match to TRBD1 covers 9 bases. The length of the CDR3 is 16 residues. The germline V gene has CDR1 SGHNT and CDR2 YYREEE (reference sequence). Trimming cost V 4 bases and J 0 bases; bases outside gene matches: 7. Written as DNA, the CDR3 is TGTGCCAGCAGCCCGGGGACAGGGAGGGTGAACACTGAAGCTTTCTTT. Protein sequence: CASSPGTGRVNTEAFF.

The chain employs TRBV3-1 (or the pseudogene TRBV3-2) and TRBJ2-4, with TRBD2 matching over 13 bases. The germline V gene has CDR1 LGHDT and CDR2 YNNKEL (reference sequence). The CDR3 consists of 16 residues. V trimming: 0 bases; J trimming: 4 bases; junction bases outside the gene matches: 0. CDR3 sequence (DNA): TGTGCCAGCAGCCAAGAGGGACTAGCGGGAAAAAACATTCAGTACTTC. It codes for CASSQEGLAGKNIQYF.

This rearrangement joins TRBV11-3 to TRBJ1-3; D gene ambiguous. The CDR3 runs to 13 residues. V dropped 1 base and J dropped 4 bases, with 5 bases sitting between them. Germline V gene lookup returns CDR1 SGHNT and CDR2 YENEEA. The DNA of the CDR3 is TGTGCCAGCAGCTTAGGAGCAGGAAACACCATATATTTT. The encoded protein is CASSLGAGNTIYF.

The chain recombines TRBV6-6 with TRBJ1-6; weak D call: TRBD1 (6 bases). The CDR3 runs to 14 residues. V was cut by 6 bases and J by 10 bases, with 16 bases left in between. CDR1 and CDR2 (germline): MNHNY, SVGAGI (reference sequence). The CDR3 reads CASSRTGFESPLHF. The CDR3 nucleotides are TGTGCCAGCAGCCGAACAGGGTTTGAATCACCCCTCCACTTT.

The chain links TRBV18 to TRBJ1-5; TRBD1 agrees at 10 bases. V lost 5 bases and J lost 4; bases outside the gene matches: 5. The germline V gene encodes CDR1 KGHSH and CDR2 LQKENI. This CDR3 region has 15 residues. The CDR3 here is CASSWGQGTNQPQHF. The CDR3 region has the DNA TGTGCCAGCTCATGGGGACAGGGGACAAATCAGCCCCAGCATTTT.

There are a few counts of this clone. The J gene is TRBJ1-6, the V gene TRBV6-2 or TRBV6-3, with 11 positions matching TRBD1. The V and J ends lost 6 bases and 8 bases, in that order; junction bases with no gene match: 6. Germline loops: CDR1 MNHEY, CDR2 SVGEGT. This CDR3 region has 15 residues. The CDR3 nucleotides are TGTGCCAGCAGCCGGGACAGGGGGTTCTATTCACCCCTCCACTTT. Protein sequence: CASSRDRGFYSPLHF.

The CDR3 loop reads CASSGPGQGVANEKLFF. In nucleotides, the CDR3 is TGTGCCAGCAGTGGGCCTGGACAGGGTGTAGCTAATGAAAAACTGTTTTTT. V and J are TRBV6-1 and TRBJ1-4, with 8 bases lining up with TRBD1. The junction had 10 bases not matched to a gene; V was cut back by 4 bases and J by 3 bases. In germline, CDR1 is MNHNS, CDR2 SASEGT. CDR3 length equals 17 residues.